This T cell receptor beta chain is drawn from a study of control samples from healthy donors and cancer patients. The CDR3 runs to 15 residues. Deletions cut 5 bases from V and 2 bases from J, with 13 bases between. Germline V gene sequence: CDR1 LNHDA, CDR2 SQIVND (reference sequence). Sequenced by immunoSEQ multiplex PCR; TCRdb stores in-frame clones only, minus some. The data show tens of thousands of clones, roughly 93% seen once. J is TRBJ1-5 and V is TRBV19, with D possibly matching TRBD1 (6 bases). This receptor was identified in a woman aged 40 to 50 with lung cancer. The sequencing input was PBMCs. CDR3 sequence reads: CASSPWGRGNQPQHF. The CDR3 coding sequence is TGTGCCAGTAGTCCCTGGGGGCGGGGCAATCAGCCCCAGCATTTT. Drawing the rest from reference TRBV19 and TRBJ1-5, the complete variable domain is DGGITQSPKYLFRKEGQNVTLSCEQNLNHDAMYWYRQDPGQGLRLIYYSQIVNDFQKGDIAEGYSVSREKKESFPLTVTSAQKNPTAFYLCASSPWGRGNQPQHFGDGTRLSIL.